This TCR beta chain is from a study of shared clonotypes between healthy human individuals. About the study: Each donor's CD4 naive and CD4 memory cells filled three plates apiece, CD8 naive two, and CD8 memory one.

Deep was the level used in running the assay. Profiled with immunoSEQ multiplex PCR; TCRdb holds only in-frame clones, not every one. The data show roughly 520,000 clones, 95% to 97% seen once. Findings and limits, study-wide: Rarefaction showed that sequencing of sorted subsets was incomplete (despite large depth).

The donor population consisted of healthy HIV-negative adults with no recent acute infections or vaccinations. The length of the CDR3 is 9 residues. Germline assignment: CDR1 LNHDA and CDR2 SQIVND (reference sequence). Regarding this clone: Its antigen is unknown.

What was sequenced was naive CD4+ T cells sorted from blood. Regarding subset: CD45RA+ positively selected. This TCR was sampled from a woman aged 25 to 39 in good health. The chain is built from TRBV19 and TRBJ1-1, with D hard to call. The CDR3 protein is CGGRSEAFF. CDR3 in DNA: TGTGGAGGACGGTCTGAAGCTTTCTTT.